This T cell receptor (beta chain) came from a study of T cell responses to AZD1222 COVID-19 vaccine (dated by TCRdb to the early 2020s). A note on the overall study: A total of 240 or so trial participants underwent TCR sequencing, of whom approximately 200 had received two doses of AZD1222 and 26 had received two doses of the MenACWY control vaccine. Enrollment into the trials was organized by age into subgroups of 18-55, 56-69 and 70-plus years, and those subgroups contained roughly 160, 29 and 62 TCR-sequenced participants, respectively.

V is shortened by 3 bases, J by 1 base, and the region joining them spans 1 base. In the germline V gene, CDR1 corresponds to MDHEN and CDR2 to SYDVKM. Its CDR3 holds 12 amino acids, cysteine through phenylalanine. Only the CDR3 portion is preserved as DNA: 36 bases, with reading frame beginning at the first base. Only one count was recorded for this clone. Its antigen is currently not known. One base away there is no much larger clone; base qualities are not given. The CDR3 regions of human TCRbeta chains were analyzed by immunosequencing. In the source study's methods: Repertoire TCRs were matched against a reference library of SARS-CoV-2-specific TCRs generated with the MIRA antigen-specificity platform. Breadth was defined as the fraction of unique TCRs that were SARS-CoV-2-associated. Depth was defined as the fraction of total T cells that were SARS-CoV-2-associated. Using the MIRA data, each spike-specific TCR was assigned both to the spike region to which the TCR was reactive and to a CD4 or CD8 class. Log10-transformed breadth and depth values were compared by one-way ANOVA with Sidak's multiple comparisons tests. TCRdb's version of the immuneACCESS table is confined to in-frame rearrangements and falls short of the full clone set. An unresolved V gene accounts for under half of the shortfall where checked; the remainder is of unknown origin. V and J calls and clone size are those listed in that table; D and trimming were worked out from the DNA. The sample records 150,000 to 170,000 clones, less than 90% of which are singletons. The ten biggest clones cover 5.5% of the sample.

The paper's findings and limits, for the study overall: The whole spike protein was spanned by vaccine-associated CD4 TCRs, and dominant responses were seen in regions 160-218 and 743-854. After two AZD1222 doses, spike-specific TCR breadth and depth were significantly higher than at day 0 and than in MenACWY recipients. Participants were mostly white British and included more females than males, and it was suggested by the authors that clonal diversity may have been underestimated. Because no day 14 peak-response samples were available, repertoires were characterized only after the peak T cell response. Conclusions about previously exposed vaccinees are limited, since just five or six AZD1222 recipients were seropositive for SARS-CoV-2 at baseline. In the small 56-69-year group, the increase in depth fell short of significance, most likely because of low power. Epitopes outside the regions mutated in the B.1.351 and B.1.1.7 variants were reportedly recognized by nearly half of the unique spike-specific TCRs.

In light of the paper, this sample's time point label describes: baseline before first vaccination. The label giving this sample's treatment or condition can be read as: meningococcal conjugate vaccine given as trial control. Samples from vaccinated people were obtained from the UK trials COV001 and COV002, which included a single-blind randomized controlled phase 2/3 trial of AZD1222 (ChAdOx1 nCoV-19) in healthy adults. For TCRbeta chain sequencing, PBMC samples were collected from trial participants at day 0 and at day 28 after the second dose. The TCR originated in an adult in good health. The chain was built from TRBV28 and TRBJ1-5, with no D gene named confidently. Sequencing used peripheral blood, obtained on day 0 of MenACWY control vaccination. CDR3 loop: CASSFSNQPQHF. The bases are TGTGCCAGCAGTTTCAGCAATCAGCCCCAGCATTTT.